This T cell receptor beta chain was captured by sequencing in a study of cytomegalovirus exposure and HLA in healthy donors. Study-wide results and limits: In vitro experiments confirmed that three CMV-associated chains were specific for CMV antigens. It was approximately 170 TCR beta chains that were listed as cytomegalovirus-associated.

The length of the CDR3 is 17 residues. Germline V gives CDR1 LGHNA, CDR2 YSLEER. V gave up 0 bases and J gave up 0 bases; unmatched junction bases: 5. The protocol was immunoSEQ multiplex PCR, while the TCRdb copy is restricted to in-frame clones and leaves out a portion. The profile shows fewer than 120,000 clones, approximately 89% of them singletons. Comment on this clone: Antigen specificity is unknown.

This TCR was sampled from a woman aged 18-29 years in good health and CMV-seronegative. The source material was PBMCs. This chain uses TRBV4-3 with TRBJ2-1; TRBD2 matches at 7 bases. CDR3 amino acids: CASSQDKGGSSYNEQFF. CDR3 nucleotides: TGCGCCAGCAGCCAAGATAAGGGCGGGAGCTCCTACAATGAGCAGTTCTTC.